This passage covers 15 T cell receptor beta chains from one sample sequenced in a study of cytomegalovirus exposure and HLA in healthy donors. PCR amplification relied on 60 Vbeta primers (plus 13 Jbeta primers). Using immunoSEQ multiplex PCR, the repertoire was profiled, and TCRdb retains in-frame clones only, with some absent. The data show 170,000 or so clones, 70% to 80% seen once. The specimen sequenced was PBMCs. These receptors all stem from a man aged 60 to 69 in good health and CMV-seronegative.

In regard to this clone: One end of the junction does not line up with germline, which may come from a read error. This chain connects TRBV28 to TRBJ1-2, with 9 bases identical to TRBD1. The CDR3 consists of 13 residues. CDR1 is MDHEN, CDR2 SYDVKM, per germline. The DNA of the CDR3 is TGTGTCAGCCGGACAGGGGAAGGCTATGGCTACACCTTC. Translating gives CVSRTGEGYGYTF.

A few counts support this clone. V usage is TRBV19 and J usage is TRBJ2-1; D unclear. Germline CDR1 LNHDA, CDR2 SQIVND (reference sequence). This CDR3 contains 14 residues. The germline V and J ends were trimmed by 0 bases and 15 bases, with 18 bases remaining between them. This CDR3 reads CASSIDRSGVRRFF. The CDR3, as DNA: TGTGCCAGTAGTATAGACCGATCGGGTGTTAGGAGGTTCTTC.

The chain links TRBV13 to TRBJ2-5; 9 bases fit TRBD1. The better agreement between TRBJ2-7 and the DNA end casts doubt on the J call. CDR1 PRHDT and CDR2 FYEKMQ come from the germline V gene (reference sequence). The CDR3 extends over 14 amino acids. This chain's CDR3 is CASSSDRGAYEQYF. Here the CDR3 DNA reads TGTGCCAGCAGTTCGGACAGGGGAGCCTACGAGCAGTACTTC.

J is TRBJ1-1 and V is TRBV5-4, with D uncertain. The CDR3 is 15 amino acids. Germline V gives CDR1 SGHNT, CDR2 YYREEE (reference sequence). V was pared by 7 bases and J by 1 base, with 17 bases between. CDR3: CASQSRNQENTEAFF. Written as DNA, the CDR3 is TGTGCCAGCCAATCAAGAAACCAGGAGAACACTGAAGCTTTCTTT.

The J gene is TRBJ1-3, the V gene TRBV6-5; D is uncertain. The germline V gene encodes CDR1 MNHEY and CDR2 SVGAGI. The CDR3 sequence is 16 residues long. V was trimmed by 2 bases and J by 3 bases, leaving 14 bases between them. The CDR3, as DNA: TGTGCCAGCAGTTACGGGAATCCTAGCTATGGAAACACCATATATTTT. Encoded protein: CASSYGNPSYGNTIYF.

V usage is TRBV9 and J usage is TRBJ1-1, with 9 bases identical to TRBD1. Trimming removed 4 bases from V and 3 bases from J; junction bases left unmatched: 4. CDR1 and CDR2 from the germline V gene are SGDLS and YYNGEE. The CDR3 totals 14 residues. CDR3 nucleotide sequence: TGTGCCAGCAGCAAGGGACAGGGTGACACTGAAGCTTTCTTT. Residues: CASSKGQGDTEAFF.

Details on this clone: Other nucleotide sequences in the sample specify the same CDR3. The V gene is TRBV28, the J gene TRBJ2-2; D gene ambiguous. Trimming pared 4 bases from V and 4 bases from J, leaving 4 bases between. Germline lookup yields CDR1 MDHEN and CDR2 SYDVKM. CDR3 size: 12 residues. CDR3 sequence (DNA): TGTGCCAGCAGTTCCAGCACCGGGGAGCTGTTTTTT. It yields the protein CASSSSTGELFF.

CDR3 amino acids: CASSILGAADTQYF. The CDR3 nucleotides read TGTGCCAGTAGTATTCTGGGGGCGGCAGATACGCAGTATTTT. The genes are TRBV19 and TRBJ2-3; tentative D call: TRBD1 (6 bases). V was pared by 3 bases and J by 4 bases, with 11 bases between. CDR1 and CDR2 (germline): LNHDA, SQIVND (reference sequence). The CDR3 loop spans 14 amino acids.

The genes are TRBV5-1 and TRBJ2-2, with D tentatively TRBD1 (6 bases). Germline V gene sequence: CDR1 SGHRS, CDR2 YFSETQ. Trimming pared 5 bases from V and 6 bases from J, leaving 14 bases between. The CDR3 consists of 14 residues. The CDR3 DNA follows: TGCGCCAGCAGATCAGGGTCAGGGGCCGGGGAGCTGTTTTTT. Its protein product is CASRSGSGAGELFF.

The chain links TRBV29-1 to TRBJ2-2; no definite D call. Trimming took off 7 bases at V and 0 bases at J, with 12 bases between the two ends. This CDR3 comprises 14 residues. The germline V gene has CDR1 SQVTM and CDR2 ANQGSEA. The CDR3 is CSAAGFANTGELFF. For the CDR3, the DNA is TGCAGCGCCGCCGGTTTCGCGAACACCGGGGAGCTGTTTTTT.

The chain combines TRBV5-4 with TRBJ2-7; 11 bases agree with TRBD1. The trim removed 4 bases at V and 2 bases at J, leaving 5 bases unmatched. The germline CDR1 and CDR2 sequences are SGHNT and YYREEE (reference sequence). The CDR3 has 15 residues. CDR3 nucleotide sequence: TGTGCCAGCAGCCTGGAGGGACAGGGGGCCTACGAGCAGTACTTC. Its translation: CASSLEGQGAYEQYF.

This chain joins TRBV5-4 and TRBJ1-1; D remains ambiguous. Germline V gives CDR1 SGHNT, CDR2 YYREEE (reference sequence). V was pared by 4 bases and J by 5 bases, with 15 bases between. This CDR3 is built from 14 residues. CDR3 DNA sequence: TGTGCCAGCAGCCCGGCAGGTCGGGAGACTGAAGCTTTCTTT. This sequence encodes CASSPAGRETEAFF. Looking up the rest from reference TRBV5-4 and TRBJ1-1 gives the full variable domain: ETGVTQSPTHLIKTRGQQVTLRCSSQSGHNTVSWYQQALGQGPQFIFQYYREEENGRGNFPPRFSGLQFPNYSSELNVNALELDDSALYLCASSPAGRETEAFFGQGTRLTVV.

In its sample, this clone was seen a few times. As DNA, the CDR3 is TGTGCCAGCAGTGTCTCTAGCGGGAGTAGAACAGATACGCAGTATTTT. This encodes CASSVSSGSRTDTQYF. The V call is TRBV6-1, the J call TRBJ2-3, with 10 positions matching TRBD2. The CDR3 is made up of 16 amino acids. The germline V gene has CDR1 MNHNS and CDR2 SASEGT. After removal of 4 bases from V and 3 bases from J, the junction contained 7 bases not matched to a gene.

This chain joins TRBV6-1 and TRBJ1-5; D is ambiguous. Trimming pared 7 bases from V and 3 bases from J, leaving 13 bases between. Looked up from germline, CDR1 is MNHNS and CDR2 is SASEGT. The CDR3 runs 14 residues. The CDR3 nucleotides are TGTGCCAGCAAAGAGTCGGCGGACAATCAGCCCCAGCATTTT. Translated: CASKESADNQPQHF.

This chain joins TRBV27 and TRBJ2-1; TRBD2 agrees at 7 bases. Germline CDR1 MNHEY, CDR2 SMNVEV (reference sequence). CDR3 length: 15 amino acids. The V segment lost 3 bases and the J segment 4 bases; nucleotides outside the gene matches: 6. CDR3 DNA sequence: TGTGCCAGCAGTTTGCGGGGGTACCCTTACAATGAGCAGTTCTTC. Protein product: CASSLRGYPYNEQFF.